Listed here is a single TCR beta chain. The antigen is unknown. This sample was taken from a study of shared clonotypes between healthy human individuals. General observations from the study: Some naive CD4 clonotypes, around 4.7%, turned up in common across several donors.

Trimming left V 8 bases short and J 0 bases short, with 25 bases between. Germline V gene lookup returns CDR1 MNHEY and CDR2 SMNVEV (reference sequence). The CDR3 contains 18 residues. For each subset, genomic DNA was distributed in equal portions over several immunoSEQ plates. The protocol was immunoSEQ multiplex PCR, while the TCRdb copy is restricted to in-frame clones and leaves out a portion. Counted here are 2,500,000 or so clones, less than 95% occurring once; the ten biggest clones make up about 0.36%. The V gene is TRBV27, the J gene TRBJ1-1; D is uncertain. This receptor was obtained from a man between 18 and 29 years old in good health. Some clones in this sample may be carry-over from other donors' samples. Sequencing was performed on naive CD4+ T cells from PBMCs. Subset given: CD45RA+ positively selected. The CDR3 nucleotides are TGTGCCAGCCGGGCAACGAGGAACCCTCTGTTCATGAACACTGAAGCTTTCTTT. Translated, it gives CASRATRNPLFMNTEAFF.